Described below is a single T cell receptor (beta chain) sequence and its context. The entry originates in a study of blood T cell repertoires in COVID-19. The wider study: Researchers got acute and convalescent COVID-19 samples from the United States, Italy and Spain.

The table came from immunoSEQ multiplex PCR; TCRdb's copy has only in-frame clones and leaves some out. The sample carries approximately 170,000 clones, approximately 91% recorded once. V was cut by 1 base and J by 5 bases, with 16 bases left in between. The CDR3 totals 15 residues. The germline gives CDR1 SGHDT, CDR2 YYEEEE. The sequenced sample consisted of peripheral blood. The clonotype comes from a man aged 25 to 40 with acute or convalescent COVID-19. The rearrangement links TRBV5-6 to TRBJ2-7; the D is unclear. The CDR3 is CASSLFLTSLDEQYF. The CDR3 nucleotides read TGTGCCAGCAGCTTGTTTCTAACCTCACTCGACGAGCAGTACTTC.